These 18 T cell receptor beta chains were all obtained from the same sample, sequenced in a study of shared clonotypes between healthy human individuals. Sequencing was performed with immunoSEQ multiplex PCR; in TCRdb, only in-frame clones are kept and a portion is missing. In the table there are 2 million to 2.5 million clones, under 95% of which are singletons. Source material: naive CD4+ T cells from PBMCs. Sample subset: CD45RA+ positively selected. The receptors originated from a man aged 18 to 30 in good health. Some clones in this sample may be carry-over from other donors' samples.

Worth noting for this clone: The same CDR3 also results from other DNA sequences found in this sample. The rearrangement joins TRBV18 to TRBJ2-7; 8 nucleotides align to TRBD1. V lost 3 bases to trimming and J lost 3 bases; unmatched junction nucleotides: 4. The germline CDR1 and CDR2 sequences are KGHSH and LQKENI. The CDR3 is 14 amino acids. The CDR3 loop reads CASSPGTGNYEQYF. For the CDR3, the DNA is TGTGCCAGCTCACCCGGGACAGGTAACTACGAGCAGTACTTC.

V gene TRBV9 combines with J gene TRBJ1-2; D gene unclear. V was clipped by 0 bases and J by 3 bases, with 15 bases between them. This CDR3 is 16 amino acids long. Germline assignment: CDR1 SGDLS and CDR2 YYNGEE. Here the CDR3 reads CASSVALSRDDYGYTF. DNA of the CDR3: TGTGCCAGCAGCGTAGCCCTGTCCCGGGATGACTATGGCTACACCTTC. The complete variable domain, with remaining parts taken from reference TRBV9 and TRBJ1-2, reads DSGVTQTPKHLITATGQRVTLRCSPRSGDLSVYWYQQSLDQGLQFLIQYYNGEERAKGNILERFSAQQFPDLHSELNLSSLELGDSALYFCASSVALSRDDYGYTFGSGTRLTVV.

The CDR3 region is CASSLGGTGLNGYTF. CDR3 coding DNA: TGCGCCAGCAGCTTGGGAGGGACAGGGTTAAATGGCTACACCTTC. V and J are TRBV5-1 and TRBJ1-2, with 9 positions matching TRBD1. Per germline, CDR1 SGHRS and CDR2 YFSETQ. Trimming cost V 0 bases and J 6 bases; bases outside gene matches: 6. The CDR3 runs to 15 residues. Drawing the rest from reference TRBV5-1 and TRBJ1-2, the complete variable domain is KAGVTQTPRYLIKTRGQQVTLSCSPISGHRSVSWYQQTPGQGLQFLFEYFSETQRNKGNFPGRFSGRQFSNSRSEMNVSTLELGDSALYLCASSLGGTGLNGYTFGSGTRLTVV.

The CDR3 reads CASSLVPTNSYEQYF. For the CDR3, the DNA is TGTGCCAGCAGCTTGGTTCCGACTAACTCCTACGAGCAGTACTTC. The chain recombines TRBV5-4 with TRBJ2-7; the D gene is possibly TRBD2 (5 bases). This CDR3 has 15 residues. Per germline, CDR1 SGHNT and CDR2 YYREEE (reference sequence). V was shortened by 0 bases and J by 0 bases, with 10 bases between the two germline ends.

This rearrangement joins TRBV5-1 to TRBJ1-1; D not certain. This CDR3 is built from 13 residues. CDR1 is SGHRS, CDR2 YFSETQ, per germline. V dropped 1 base and J dropped 6 bases, with 10 bases sitting between them. The CDR3 sequence: CASSLSGGPEAFF. The CDR3 DNA sequence: TGCGCCAGCAGCTTGTCAGGCGGCCCTGAAGCTTTCTTT.

The V and J genes are TRBV11-2 and TRBJ2-3; D uncertain. This CDR3 comprises 17 residues. Between the trimmed V and J ends, which lost 8 bases and 0 bases, there was a span of 21 bases. Germline V lookup: CDR1 SGHAT, CDR2 FQNNGV. CDR3 sequence (DNA): TGTGCCAGCTCCCAACCGGTGGTGGCCCGAAGCACAGATACGCAGTATTTT. Its translation: CASSQPVVARSTDTQYF.

The gene calls are TRBV5-1 and TRBJ2-2; 10 bases match TRBD1. The CDR3 totals 16 residues. The V segment lost 3 bases and the J segment 3 bases; nucleotides outside the gene matches: 5. Germline CDR1 is SGHRS and CDR2 is YFSETQ. The CDR3 sequence is CASSSPGTGDTGELFF. Written as DNA, the CDR3 is TGCGCCAGCAGCTCCCCCGGGACAGGGGACACCGGGGAGCTGTTTTTT.

V gene TRBV7-7 combines with J gene TRBJ2-2, with D uncertain. The V and J ends lost 5 bases and 2 bases respectively, with 6 bases between them. The CDR3 extends over 13 amino acids. Germline CDR1 and CDR2: SSHAT and FNYEAQ (reference sequence). The DNA of the CDR3 is TGTGCCAGCAGCCCTTTTAACACCGGGGAGCTGTTTTTT. Translated, it gives CASSPFNTGELFF. The variable domain in full, with the rest retrieved from reference TRBV7-7 and TRBJ2-2, is GAGVSQSPRYKVTKRGQDVTLRCDPISSHATLYWYQQALGQGPEFLTYFNYEAQPDKSGLPSDRFSAERPEGSISTLTIQRTEQRDSAMYRCASSPFNTGELFFGEGSRLTVL.

This chain connects TRBV18 to TRBJ2-6; D uncertain. V was trimmed by 3 bases and J by 0 bases, leaving 12 bases between them. CDR3 length: 17 residues. From germline, CDR1 is KGHSH and CDR2 LQKENI. CDR3 in DNA: TGTGCCAGCTCACCTGGCAGCCCGAGCTCTGGGGCCAACGTCCTGACTTTC. Residues: CASSPGSPSSGANVLTF.

The chain carries TRBV2 and TRBJ1-2; D gene ambiguous. Germline V CDR1 and CDR2: SNHLY, FYNNEI. V dropped 7 bases and J dropped 4 bases, with 16 bases sitting between them. The CDR3 consists of 14 residues. CDR3 in DNA: TGTGCCAGCACCCCAACGGGGTCGGGCTATGGCTACACCTTC. Residues: CASTPTGSGYGYTF.

The rearrangement uses TRBV30 and TRBJ1-1, with 9 bases fitting TRBD1. The germline V gene has CDR1 GTSNPN and CDR2 SVGIG (reference sequence). This CDR3 region has 13 residues. The trim removed 4 bases at V and 4 bases at J, leaving 4 bases unmatched. The CDR3 protein is CAWTRDRVTEAFF. As DNA, the CDR3 is TGTGCCTGGACAAGGGACAGGGTCACTGAAGCTTTCTTT.

V usage is TRBV4-3 and J usage is TRBJ2-1; TRBD2 is a possible D gene (6 bases). CDR1 is LGHNA, CDR2 YSLEER, per germline. The V and J ends lost 4 bases and 4 bases respectively, with 17 bases between them. This CDR3 region has 16 residues. CDR3 nucleotide sequence: TGCGCCAGCAGCCCCGGGGACTCCAGCCGATACAATGAGCAGTTCTTC. It codes for CASSPGDSSRYNEQFF.

The chain joins TRBV5-5 to TRBJ2-1, with D unresolved. Germline CDR1 is SGHKS and CDR2 is YYEKEE (reference sequence). This CDR3 has 15 amino acids. Trimming took 0 bases from V and 1 from J, leaving 8 bases between them. The CDR3 sequence is CASSLDAISYNEQFF. CDR3 coding DNA: TGTGCCAGCAGCTTGGATGCAATTTCCTACAATGAGCAGTTCTTC.

This clone appeared once. The chain uses TRBV10-3 and TRBJ2-5; tentatively, D is TRBD1 (5 bases). Germline assignment: CDR1 ENHRY and CDR2 SYGVKD. V was trimmed by 4 bases and J by 5 bases, leaving 17 bases between them. The CDR3 loop spans 15 amino acids. The CDR3 nucleotides are TGTGCCATCAGTGGTCGTGGCATCCCAGGGGAGACCCAGTACTTC. Amino acids: CAISGRGIPGETQYF.

The CDR3 reads CASSIVDATNEKLFF. The DNA of the CDR3 is TGTGCCAGTAGTATAGTTGATGCAACTAATGAAAAACTGTTTTTT. V and J are TRBV19 and TRBJ1-4; unclear D gene. The CDR3 contains 15 residues. Trimming removed 1 base from V and 0 bases from J, with 6 bases in between. Germline V gene data show CDR1 as LNHDA and CDR2 as SQIVND (reference sequence).

This sequence joins TRBV7-2 and TRBJ1-6; D gene unclear. Germline values: CDR1 SGHTA, CDR2 FQGNSA. This CDR3 has 11 residues. With 5 bases removed from V and 14 bases from J, the gap between germline ends came to 10 bases. CDR3 coding DNA: TGTGCCAGCAGCGGGCAAAGGGCCCTCCACTTT. Amino acid sequence: CASSGQRALHF.

This clone showed up just once. The chain combines TRBV30 with TRBJ1-6; D remains unclear. V gave up 2 bases and J gave up 14 bases, with 16 bases separating them. The length of the CDR3 is 13 residues. CDR1 is GTSNPN, CDR2 SVGIG, per germline (reference sequence). The DNA for the CDR3 is TGTGCCTGGAGTTGGTCACCCGGGAGTACCCTCCACTTT. This gives the protein CAWSWSPGSTLHF.

The CDR3 region has the DNA TGTGCCAGCCCGGGACGGACCGGGGAGCTGTTTTTT. It translates to CASPGRTGELFF. The rearrangement joins TRBV28 to TRBJ2-2; D assignment may be TRBD1 or TRBD2 (5 bases each). Looked up from germline, CDR1 is MDHEN and CDR2 is SYDVKM. V lost 8 bases and J lost 5, with 9 bases in between. The CDR3 runs 12 residues.